This T cell receptor (beta chain) was identified in a study of Tregs in tolerant kidney transplant recipients. Comments on this clone: Its antigen is unknown.

The table came from immunoSEQ multiplex PCR; TCRdb's copy has only in-frame clones and leaves some out. The repertoire holds under 85,000 clones, with roughly nine tenths as singletons. Germline values: CDR1 SNHLY, CDR2 FYNNEI. Germline trimming cut 6 bases from V and 0 bases from J; bases unmatched to any gene: 8. The length of the CDR3 is 17 residues. Overall study results and limits: Validation in larger populations is needed because few patients were studied.

Specimen: CD4+ T cells from blood, collected before the transplant. The chain uses TRBV2 and TRBJ2-6; 7 positions match TRBD1. The TCR originated in a human donor who received a combined kidney and bone marrow transplant. For the CDR3, the DNA is TGTGCCAGCAGGGACGGGACAGCCGTCTCTGGGGCCAACGTCCTGACTTTC. Its protein is CASRDGTAVSGANVLTF.